The next 15 T cell receptor beta chains were all read from a single sample in a study of T cells after yellow fever vaccination (dated by TCRdb to the late 2010s). The library was made by 5' RACE. TCRdb names Illumina NovaSeq 6000 as the instrument used. TCRdb redid the processing of the public reads, applying fastp at Q25 and MiXCR, and retained in-frame beta chains. Under each unique CDR3 protein, matching rows form one entry showing the most common genes and DNA. For this sample the table gives 300,000 to 400,000 distinct CDR3 sequences, of which roughly 4.3% were detected only once. The ten largest clones take up 24% of the sample. In the paper's terms, the treatment or condition label means: live attenuated yellow fever vaccine strain. Sample: PBMCs, taken 5 days after the yellow fever booster vaccination. The receptors here all came from a man aged 18-30 years who received the YFV17D yellow fever vaccine.

The chain carries TRBV7-8 and TRBJ2-6; D is perhaps TRBD2 (5 bases). Germline assignment: CDR1 SGHVS and CDR2 FQNEAQ. There are 16 residues in the CDR3. The V gene lost 3 bases and the J gene lost 0 bases, with 9 bases spanning the gap. The DNA of the CDR3 is TGTGCCAGCAGCTTGAACGGACTCTCTGGGGCCAACGTCCTGACTTTC. Amino acid sequence: CASSLNGLSGANVLTF.

This clonotype was seen only a few times. The chain links TRBV6-1 to TRBJ2-1; tentatively, D is TRBD2 (5 bases). The V end lost 6 bases, the J end lost 7 bases, and 22 bases lay between the germline ends. Germline CDR1 is MNHNS and CDR2 is SASEGT. The CDR3 sequence is 16 residues long. DNA of the CDR3: TGTGCCAGCAGGAAACCCGGACTCGAGCTTCAAAATGAGCAGTTCTTC. The encoded protein is CASRKPGLELQNEQFF.

For this clonotype: This may stem from a read error, because a much larger clone lies one nucleotide away. This chain joins TRBV29-1 and TRBJ2-3; a possible D gene is TRBD1 (6 bases). Germline assignment: CDR1 SQVTM and CDR2 ANQGSEA. CDR3 size: 15 residues. V lost 5 bases and J lost 2, with 17 bases in between. The CDR3 region has the DNA TGCAGCGTTCCGCGGACAGTGGGTTACACAGATACGCAGTATTTT. It is translated as CSVPRTVGYTDTQYF.

This clonotype was observed a few times. The rearrangement joins TRBV6-4 to TRBJ2-1; 9 bases match TRBD2. The junction had 4 bases not matched to a gene; V was cut back by 0 bases and J by 7 bases. Germline values: CDR1 MRHNA, CDR2 SNTAGT. This CDR3 comprises 15 residues. In DNA, the CDR3 is TGTGCCAGCAGTGACTCGGCGGGGGGGAATAATGAGCAGTTCTTC. Protein sequence: CASSDSAGGNNEQFF.

A few counts support this clonotype. The genes are TRBV13 and TRBJ1-1; D unresolved. Germline V gene data show CDR1 as PRHDT and CDR2 as FYEKMQ (reference sequence). Trimming cost V 1 base and J 4 bases, with 10 bases left between them. The CDR3 has 14 residues. For the CDR3, the DNA is TGTGCCAGCAGCTTAGATCTCTTTGGCACTGAAGCTTTCTTT. It translates to CASSLDLFGTEAFF.

This clonotype occurred a few times. The V call is TRBV7-9, the J call TRBJ2-7; no firm D call. V was shortened by 3 bases and J by 3 bases, with 6 bases between the two germline ends. CDR3 size: 12 residues. CDR1 is SEHNR and CDR2 is FQNEAQ in the germline V gene (reference sequence). The CDR3 DNA reads as TGTGCCAGCAGCTTCGCCAGCTACGAGCAGTACTTC. Its protein is CASSFASYEQYF.

This clonotype was seen many times. This chain uses TRBV7-6 with TRBJ2-7; either TRBD1 or TRBD2 may fit D (5 bases each). The CDR3 covers 15 residues. Germline lookup yields CDR1 SGHVS and CDR2 FNYEAQ. V dropped 5 bases and J dropped 4 bases, with 18 bases sitting between them. CDR3 DNA: TGTGCCAGCAGCACCAGATACGGGACCCTTTACGAGCAGTACTTC. Residues: CASSTRYGTLYEQYF.

This clonotype was seen a few times. The rearrangement joins TRBV4-1 to TRBJ2-2, with TRBD1 identical over 7 bases. J lost 6 bases, V lost 4 bases, and 5 bases had no gene match. The V gene's germline CDR1 is MGHRA and CDR2 YSYEKL. The CDR3 is 14 amino acids. The CDR3 region is CASSRTGSAGELFF. The CDR3 bases are TGCGCCAGCAGCCGGACAGGCTCTGCCGGGGAGCTGTTTTTT.

This clonotype occurred many times. This chain links TRBV3-1 with TRBJ2-1; 8 positions match TRBD2. V dropped 0 bases and J dropped 0; count of bases not matched to a gene: 4. The CDR3 sequence is 17 residues long. Germline V lookup: CDR1 LGHDT, CDR2 YNNKEL (reference sequence). This CDR3 is CASSQDVAGSSYNEQFF. In nucleotides, the CDR3 is TGTGCCAGCAGCCAAGATGTAGCGGGGAGCTCCTACAATGAGCAGTTCTTC.

In its sample, this clonotype was seen many times. V and J are TRBV6-2 or TRBV6-3 and TRBJ2-2; D may be TRBD2 (5 bases). Per the germline V gene, CDR1 is MNHEY and CDR2 is SVGEGT. V lost 4 bases, J lost 0 bases, and 9 bases lay in between. The CDR3 loop spans 15 amino acids. This CDR3 is CASSSGVANTGELFF. The CDR3 DNA follows: TGTGCCAGCAGTTCCGGGGTGGCGAACACCGGGGAGCTGTTTTTT.

The chain recombines TRBV7-9 with TRBJ2-1; weak D call: TRBD1 (6 bases). From germline, CDR1 is SEHNR and CDR2 FQNEAQ (reference sequence). The V gene lost 5 bases and the J gene lost 4 bases, with 12 bases spanning the gap. The CDR3 is 14 amino acids. The CDR3: CASSPEDRYNEQFF. CDR3 bases: TGTGCCAGCAGCCCCGAGGACAGATACAATGAGCAGTTCTTC.

At least ten counts were recorded for this clonotype. The rearrangement uses TRBV12-3 or TRBV12-4 and TRBJ1-5; D is undetermined. The CDR3 has 13 residues. Trimming took 0 bases from V and 5 from J, leaving 5 bases between them. CDR3 in amino acids: CASSLARDQPQHF. The CDR3 nucleotides read TGTGCCAGCAGTTTAGCGCGGGATCAGCCCCAGCATTTT.

This clonotype has a handful of counts. This chain connects TRBV6-5 to TRBJ1-1; no definite D call. Trimming pared 1 base from V and 3 bases from J, leaving 15 bases between. Germline CDR1 is MNHEY and CDR2 is SVGAGI. The length of the CDR3 is 16 residues. CDR3 protein: CASSYYTGPRDTEAFF. CDR3 nucleotide sequence: TGTGCCAGCAGTTACTATACCGGGCCCCGGGACACTGAAGCTTTCTTT.

The sample holds a few counts of this clonotype. The chain couples TRBV7-2 to TRBJ2-3; no clear D gene. The CDR3 consists of 12 residues. Between the trimmed V and J ends, which lost 5 bases and 2 bases, there was a span of 5 bases. Looked up from germline, CDR1 is SGHTA and CDR2 is FQGNSA. The CDR3 DNA sequence: TGTGCCAGCAGCACCTTCACAGATACGCAGTATTTT. It translates to CASSTFTDTQYF. Full variable domain (missing parts from reference TRBV7-2 and TRBJ2-3): GAGVSQSPSNKVTEKGKDVELRCDPISGHTALYWYRQSLGQGLEFLIYFQGNSAPDKSGLPSDRFSAERTGGSVSTLTIQRTQQEDSAVYLCASSTFTDTQYFGPGTRLTVL.

This clonotype was detected a few times. The rearrangement links TRBV5-5 to TRBJ1-4, with unresolved D. Germline lookup yields CDR1 SGHKS and CDR2 YYEKEE (reference sequence). The CDR3 is 15 residues long. V was trimmed by 2 bases and J by 3 bases, leaving 11 bases between them. In nucleotides, the CDR3 is TGTGCCAGCAGCTTCGGAGGAGCATCTAATGAAAAACTGTTTTTT. Translated: CASSFGGASNEKLFF.